A single sample gave rise to the 19 T cell receptor beta chains below, sequenced in a study of T cell changes during pregnancy in multiple sclerosis (dated by TCRdb to between 2017 and 2020). Receptors were amplified or captured by the immunoSEQ multiplex PCR assay. TCRdb's version of the immuneACCESS table is confined to in-frame rearrangements and falls short of the full clone set. An unresolved V gene accounts for under half of the shortfall where checked; the remainder is of unknown origin. The sample has almost 95,000 clones on record, approximately 92% of them singletons. The leading ten clones occupy more than 1.5% of the sample. This sample comprised peripheral blood, obtained in the first trimester of pregnancy. The receptors come from a female donor with multiple sclerosis, enrolled in a pregnancy study.

The rearrangement uses TRBV28 and TRBJ1-4; 9 bases agree with TRBD1. The ends lost 5 bases at V and 7 bases at J; junction bases unmatched: 11. The germline V gene encodes CDR1 MDHEN and CDR2 SYDVKM. The length of the CDR3 is 16 residues. The CDR3 is CASSNLRDRVSEKLFF. As DNA, the CDR3 is TGTGCCAGCAGTAACCTGCGGGACAGGGTATCTGAAAAACTGTTTTTT.

This sequence joins TRBV21-1 and TRBJ2-7; the table's D call TRBD2 went unverified against the DNA. TRBV21-1 constitutes a pseudogene. The CDR3 is 15 amino acids. CDR3 DNA sequence: TGTGCCAGCTGTACTAGCGGGAGGGTAGGGTACGAGCAGTACTTC. Translating gives CASCTSGRVGYEQYF.

This chain joins TRBV15 and TRBJ1-4; 9 bases align to TRBD1. This CDR3 spans 15 amino acids. J lost 8 bases, V lost 3 bases, and 7 bases had no gene match. Germline CDR1 reads LNHNV; CDR2 reads YYDKDF (reference sequence). Here the CDR3 DNA reads TGTGCCACCAGCAGTCCGGGACAGGGAAAGGAAAAACTGTTTTTT. This sequence encodes CATSSPGQGKEKLFF.

The sample holds one count of this clone. The chain joins TRBV9 to TRBJ2-1; the D gene is possibly TRBD1 (5 bases). This CDR3 has 16 residues. Germline CDR1 SGDLS, CDR2 YYNGEE. V was cut by 0 bases and J by 6 bases, with 16 bases left in between. The CDR3 is CASSVASRVWGNEQFF. The CDR3 DNA reads as TGTGCCAGCAGCGTAGCCAGCAGGGTGTGGGGCAATGAGCAGTTCTTC.

A single count supports this clone. The chain uses TRBV19 and TRBJ2-3; D unclear. The ends were cut back, 6 bases at V and 2 bases at J, with 12 bases in the middle. The CDR3 length is 14 residues. Per germline, CDR1 LNHDA and CDR2 SQIVND (reference sequence). The CDR3 coding sequence is TGTGCCAGTAGAGAGTGGGCACCCACAGATACGCAGTATTTT. Its protein is CASREWAPTDTQYF.

The chain employs TRBV5-1 and TRBJ1-1; maybe TRBD1 (5 bases). Germline V gene data show CDR1 as SGHRS and CDR2 as YFSETQ. Trimming stripped 4 bases from V and 0 bases from J, with 10 bases between. CDR3 length: 14 residues. The CDR3 region has the DNA TGCGCCAGCAGCGCGGGACGACTGAACACTGAAGCTTTCTTT. Amino acid sequence: CASSAGRLNTEAFF.

V gene TRBV5-1 combines with J gene TRBJ2-1; TRBD2 is a possible D gene (7 bases). Germline CDR1 reads SGHRS; CDR2 reads YFSETQ. The CDR3 loop spans 14 amino acids. With 2 bases removed from V and 6 bases from J, the gap between germline ends came to 12 bases. CDR3 sequence: CASSFRGGSNEQFF. The CDR3 nucleotides are TGCGCCAGCAGCTTCCGCGGGGGCAGCAATGAGCAGTTCTTC.

V usage is TRBV5-1 and J usage is TRBJ2-3, with unresolved D. Germline CDR1 and CDR2: SGHRS and YFSETQ. CDR3 length equals 12 residues. Between the trimmed V and J ends, which lost 3 bases and 2 bases, there was a span of 4 bases. The CDR3 loop is CASSSNTDTQYF. The CDR3 nucleotides read TGCGCCAGCAGCTCCAACACAGATACGCAGTATTTT.

V usage is TRBV19 and J usage is TRBJ2-2; tentatively, D is TRBD1 (6 bases). The CDR3 sequence is 14 residues long. Trimming cost V 6 bases and J 4 bases, with 12 bases left between them. The germline gives CDR1 LNHDA, CDR2 SQIVND (reference sequence). CDR3 sequence reads: CASRPQGVTGELFF. The CDR3 coding sequence is TGTGCCAGTAGGCCACAGGGAGTCACCGGGGAGCTGTTTTTT.

This sequence joins TRBV7-6 and TRBJ2-7; TRBD2 agrees at 7 bases. With 1 base clipped from V and 0 bases from J, the junction kept 6 bases outside the gene matches. Germline values: CDR1 SGHVS, CDR2 FNYEAQ. The CDR3 is 16 residues long. Here the CDR3 reads CASSLVSGGGSYEQYF. CDR3 nucleotide sequence: TGTGCCAGCAGCTTAGTGAGTGGCGGGGGCTCCTACGAGCAGTACTTC.

The rearrangement links TRBV6-6 to TRBJ2-5; 10 bases are shared with TRBD2. Germline-derived CDR1 and CDR2 are MNHNY and SVGAGI (reference sequence). V lost 2 bases to trimming and J lost 3 bases; unmatched junction nucleotides: 3. This CDR3 comprises 15 residues. The CDR3 region is CASSYPGLAEETQYF. CDR3 nucleotides: TGTGCCAGCAGTTACCCCGGACTAGCGGAAGAGACCCAGTACTTC.

This clone was found a few times. The J gene is TRBJ1-2, the V gene TRBV7-2, with D hard to call. CDR1 is SGHTA and CDR2 is FQGNSA in the germline V gene. The CDR3 length is 12 residues. Trimming removed 5 bases from V and 7 bases from J, with 11 bases in between. This CDR3 reads CASSPRTGGYTF. In nucleotides, the CDR3 is TGTGCCAGCAGCCCGAGGACTGGTGGCTACACCTTC.

This clone was counted a single time. This chain uses TRBV27 with TRBJ2-7; TRBD2 matches 7 bases. CDR1 MNHEY and CDR2 SMNVEV come from the germline V gene (reference sequence). V lost 3 bases to trimming and J lost 0 bases; unmatched junction nucleotides: 8. CDR3 length: 16 amino acids. The CDR3 here is CASSFSGGSPSYEQYF. The CDR3 coding sequence is TGTGCCAGCAGTTTCTCGGGCGGGAGTCCCTCCTACGAGCAGTACTTC.

In this sample, this clone turned up once. The rearrangement links TRBV28 to TRBJ1-1; 8 nucleotides line up with TRBD1. Germline-derived CDR1 and CDR2 are MDHEN and SYDVKM. This CDR3 comprises 18 residues. The junction had 15 bases not matched to a gene; V was cut back by 6 bases and J by 0 bases. CDR3 region: CASRKPQGAGNMNTEAFF. CDR3 sequence (DNA): TGTGCCAGCAGGAAACCTCAGGGGGCGGGAAACATGAACACTGAAGCTTTCTTT.

The chain uses TRBV10-1 and TRBJ2-7, with a weak D call TRBD1 (6 bases). V was cut by 2 bases and J by 5 bases, with 10 bases left in between. The CDR3 extends over 13 amino acids. CDR1 and CDR2 (germline): WNHNN, SYGVQD (reference sequence). CDR3: CASSEAGAHEQYF. The CDR3 coding sequence is TGCGCCAGCAGTGAGGCAGGGGCCCACGAGCAGTACTTC.

The chain joins TRBV12-5 to TRBJ1-1, with 7 bases aligning to TRBD1. There are 17 residues in the CDR3. V was pared by 1 base and J by 2 bases, with 10 bases of the junction left unmatched. CDR1 and CDR2 (germline): LGHNT, FRNRAP. The CDR3 DNA is TGTGCTAGTGGTTTGGGCGAATTCGGGACAGTTAACACTGAAGCTTTCTTT. Translated: CASGLGEFGTVNTEAFF.

This chain links TRBV6-5 with TRBJ2-6, with 10 positions matching TRBD1. The germline V gene has CDR1 MNHEY and CDR2 SVGAGI. The CDR3 spans 14 residues. The V and J ends lost 4 bases and 8 bases, in that order; junction bases with no gene match: 2. CDR3 nucleotide sequence: TGTGCCAGCAGTTTGGGACAGGGGTCCAACGTCCTGACTTTC. Amino acid sequence: CASSLGQGSNVLTF.

CDR3 sequence reads: CASTDLRQVYEQYF. Written as DNA, the CDR3 is TGTGCCAGCACCGATTTGAGACAGGTTTACGAGCAGTACTTC. The chain uses TRBV28 and TRBJ2-7; D may be TRBD1 (6 bases). V lost 7 bases and J lost 4, with 17 bases in between. The germline V gene has CDR1 MDHEN and CDR2 SYDVKM. The length of the CDR3 is 14 residues.

J is TRBJ2-7 and V is TRBV28; 7 nucleotides align to TRBD1. J lost 2 bases, V lost 7 bases, and 5 bases had no gene match. The germline V gene encodes CDR1 MDHEN and CDR2 SYDVKM. The CDR3 is made up of 13 amino acids. For the CDR3, the DNA is TGTGCCAGCATAGGACAGGAAGCCTACGAGCAGTACTTC. This sequence encodes CASIGQEAYEQYF. The whole variable domain, filled in from reference TRBV28 and TRBJ2-7, reads DVKVTQSSRYLVKRTGEKVFLECVQDMDHENMFWYRQDPGLGLRLIYFSYDVKMKEKGDIPEGYSVSREKKERFSLILESASTNQTSMYLCASIGQEAYEQYFGPGTRLTVT.